The clone carrying this T cell receptor beta chain was seen more than once but under ten times. As yet, its antigen is unknown. With 60 Vbeta and 13 Jbeta primers, the PCR was carried out. Only in-frame clones appear in the TCRdb table, and some are missing; sequencing was by immunoSEQ multiplex PCR. The sample consists of approximately 150,000 clones, about four fifths of them appearing once. With 5 bases removed from V and 7 bases from J, the gap between germline ends came to 17 bases. The CDR3 is 15 amino acids. Germline lookup yields CDR1 SEHNR and CDR2 FQNEAQ (reference sequence). This sample was included in a study of cytomegalovirus exposure and HLA in healthy donors. General study points: Being indistinguishable, some V segments were excluded, TRBV6-2 and TRBV6-3 among them. A later analysis reportedly identified an Asian-associated ancestry cluster as carrying fewer N-insertions than the approximately 730-donor mean. In an earlier analysis, most TCR beta V segments were productive about 87% or about 30% of the time.

V gene TRBV7-9 combines with J gene TRBJ1-4; D is unclear. Sequenced input: PBMCs. The TCR sequence derives from a woman aged 18 to 35 in good health and CMV-seropositive. CDR3 region: CASSQRSGAGEKLFF. CDR3 bases: TGTGCCAGCAGCCAACGCAGCGGCGCGGGTGAAAAACTGTTTTTT.